A single sample gave rise to the 5 T cell receptor beta chains below, sequenced in a study of OX40 agonist ivuxolimab in advanced cancers. The table came from immunoSEQ multiplex PCR; TCRdb's copy has only in-frame clones and leaves some out. The repertoire holds 98,000 or so clones, less than 95% seen once, with 0.15% to 0.2% in the top ten. This sample comprised CD4+ or CD8+ T cells sorted from blood, obtained in a trial of the OX40 agonist ivuxolimab. The origin of the receptors is an adult with an advanced solid tumor such as melanoma, head and neck, liver or kidney cancer.

This chain links TRBV7-2 with TRBJ2-1; 9 bases line up with TRBD2. V lost 6 bases to trimming and J lost 4 bases; unmatched junction nucleotides: 4. Germline V CDR1 and CDR2: SGHTA, FQGNSA. The CDR3 runs 14 residues. CDR3 in DNA: TGTGCCAGCAGGGCGGCGGGGGGGTACAATGAGCAGTTCTTC. Its translation: CASRAAGGYNEQFF.

On this clone itself: Germline is not matched at one junction end, which may reflect a read error. At the DNA level, this CDR3 is encoded by other sequences in the same sample as well. The V and J genes are TRBV30 and TRBJ1-6; tentatively, D is TRBD1 (6 bases). Germline CDR1 and CDR2: GTSNPN and SVGIG (reference sequence). The CDR3 extends over 13 amino acids. In DNA, the CDR3 is TGCGCCTGGGGGGGACACACGAATTCACCCCTCCACTTT. This translates into CAWGGHTNSPLHF. Supplemented by reference TRBV30 and TRBJ1-6, the full variable domain reads SQTIHQWPATLVQPVGSPLSLECTVEGTSNPNLYWYRQAAGRGLQLLFYSVGIGQISSEVPQNLSASRPQDRQFILSSKKLLLSDSGFYLCAWGGHTNSPLHFGNGTRLTVT.

The V and J genes are TRBV6-5 and TRBJ2-7; D possibly corresponds to TRBD1 (6 bases). V was pared by 0 bases and J by 1 base, with 7 bases between. CDR3 length: 14 amino acids. Looked up from germline, CDR1 is MNHEY and CDR2 is SVGAGI. CDR3 nucleotides: TGTGCCAGCAGTTACTCGGACAGATCCTACGAGCAGTACTTC. Translating gives CASSYSDRSYEQYF.

This rearrangement joins TRBV28 to TRBJ1-2; D is perhaps TRBD1 (6 bases). The germline gives CDR1 MDHEN, CDR2 SYDVKM. The CDR3 extends over 15 amino acids. V lost 3 bases and J 0 bases, leaving 11 bases between the germline ends. The CDR3 DNA is TGTGCCAGCAGTTTTGGGGGGACACCTAACTATGGCTACACCTTC. It translates to CASSFGGTPNYGYTF.

The gene calls are TRBV29-1 and TRBJ1-1; TRBD1 matches 11 bases. The CDR3 runs 15 residues. V trimming: 6 bases; J trimming: 11 bases; junction bases outside the gene matches: 17. Germline CDR1 reads SQVTM; CDR2 reads ANQGSEA. CDR3 bases: TGCAGCGTGGGGACCGGGACAGGGGGTTTGAGGTTGGCTTTCTTT. Amino acids: CSVGTGTGGLRLAFF.